This passage covers 32 T cell receptor beta chains from one sample sequenced in a study of early T cells in non-severe SARS-CoV-2 infection. TCRdb itself ran the 5' RACE reads through MiXCR, one entry per CDR3 protein. The table has roughly 100,000 distinct CDR3 sequences, approximately 12% seen once. The sample consisted of whole blood, taken at baseline. The receptors were gathered from an adult who was a healthcare worker with PCR-confirmed SARS-CoV-2 infection or an uninfected control (not recorded which).

The rearrangement links TRBV18 to TRBJ2-5; the D is unclear. There are 14 residues in the CDR3. CDR1 and CDR2 (germline): KGHSH, LQKENI. V shed 6 bases and J shed 0 bases, with 11 bases lying between them. The DNA of the CDR3 is TGTGCCAGCTCCTTAAGTCACTACCAAGAGACCCAGTACTTC. It codes for CASSLSHYQETQYF.

This clonotype appeared many times. This chain connects TRBV5-1 to TRBJ2-3; D unclear. Trimming left V 0 bases short and J 1 base short, with 15 bases between. The CDR3 is 17 residues long. CDR1 is SGHRS and CDR2 is YFSETQ in the germline V gene. Written as DNA, the CDR3 is TGCGCCAGCAGCTTGGCCAGTCGGACGGCAGGCACAGATACGCAGTATTTT. This codes for CASSLASRTAGTDTQYF.

This clonotype was counted a few times. The chain is built from TRBV28 and TRBJ2-7; D is uncertain. V was shortened by 7 bases and J by 3 bases, with 19 bases between the two germline ends. The CDR3 is made up of 15 amino acids. Per germline, CDR1 MDHEN and CDR2 SYDVKM. The CDR3 reads CASITSRAPHYEQYF. CDR3 nucleotides: TGTGCCAGCATCACTTCCCGGGCTCCGCACTACGAGCAGTACTTC.

This clonotype has ten or more counts. In DNA form, the CDR3 reads TGTGCCAGCAGCCCGGCTTCGAATGAGCAGTTCTTC. It translates to CASSPASNEQFF. This chain joins TRBV12-3 or TRBV12-4 and TRBJ2-1; D is uncertain. The V and J ends lost 6 bases and 7 bases respectively, with 10 bases between them. This CDR3 is built from 12 residues.

About this clonotype: Compared with germline, one end of the junction differs, possibly owing to a read error. V usage is TRBV5-1 and J usage is TRBJ2-7, with 13 bases identical to TRBD2. Germline CDR1 is SGHRS and CDR2 is YFSETQ. The CDR3 spans 17 residues. The DNA for the CDR3 is TGCGCCAGCAGCAACAGGACTAGCGGGGGCCACTCCTATGAGCAGTACTTC. It specifies CASSNRTSGGHSYEQYF.

The gene calls are TRBV20-1 and TRBJ2-7; TRBD2 matches 16 bases. The CDR3 is 17 amino acids. V shed 3 bases and J 0 bases; nucleotides not matched to a gene: 5. Germline V gives CDR1 DFQATT, CDR2 SNEGSKA (reference sequence). CDR3 nucleotides: TGCAGTGCTAGGGGACTAGCGGGAGGGAGAGTCTCCTACGAGCAGTACTTC. Protein product: CSARGLAGGRVSYEQYF.

In the case of this clonotype: One end of the junction fails to match germline, which may point to a read error. This chain joins TRBV7-8 and TRBJ2-5; D gene ambiguous. The CDR3 is 11 amino acids. Germline CDR1 SGHVS, CDR2 FQNEAQ. As DNA, the CDR3 is TGTGCCAGCAGCTTAAAGGACCCCTGGGTCTTC. It is translated as CASSLKDPWVF.

This clonotype was detected a few times. The V and J genes are TRBV14 and TRBJ1-6; the match to TRBD1 covers 7 bases. Germline V CDR1 and CDR2: SGHDN, FVKESK. V lost 4 bases and J lost 4; bases outside the gene matches: 4. This CDR3 spans 15 amino acids. The CDR3 spells CASSPGGNYNSPLHF. The CDR3 nucleotides are TGTGCCAGCAGCCCAGGGGGAAATTATAATTCACCCCTCCACTTT.

This clonotype was recorded a few times. The rearrangement links TRBV7-9 to TRBJ2-7; D gene uncertain. The length of the CDR3 is 13 residues. The germline V gene has CDR1 SEHNR and CDR2 FQNEAQ (reference sequence). With 3 bases removed from V and 1 base from J, the gap between germline ends came to 7 bases. The CDR3 bases are TGTGCCAGCAGCTTTGGAGTATCCTACGAGCAGTACTTC. Translation gives CASSFGVSYEQYF.

As to this clonotype: This may be a read error, as it is one base from a much larger clone. The chain combines TRBV18 with TRBJ2-3; D remains ambiguous. Germline V gives CDR1 KGHSH, CDR2 LQKENI. CDR3 length: 12 amino acids. V lost 0 bases to trimming and J lost 8 bases, with 6 bases between them. CDR3 nucleotide sequence: TGTGCCAGCTCACCACCCGTAGCTACGCAGTATTTT. It specifies CASSPPVATQYF.

This clonotype was observed a handful of times. This chain links TRBV30 with TRBJ2-2; 9 positions agree with TRBD2. The CDR3 spans 15 residues. CDR1 is GTSNPN and CDR2 is SVGIG in the germline V gene (reference sequence). J gave up 0 bases and V 2 bases, and 1 base lay outside the gene matches. CDR3 nucleotide sequence: TGTGCCTGGAGTAGCGGGGGGCCGAACACCGGGGAGCTGTTTTTT. It translates to CAWSSGGPNTGELFF.

In its sample, this clonotype is medium-sized (0.01 to 0.1%). The chain uses TRBV7-6 and TRBJ2-7, with D hard to call. The CDR3 is made up of 13 amino acids. CDR1 and CDR2 from the germline V gene are SGHVS and FNYEAQ. The germline V and J ends were trimmed by 0 bases and 5 bases, with 8 bases remaining between them. The CDR3 region is CASSLAPVHEQYF. The CDR3, as DNA: TGTGCCAGCAGCTTAGCCCCCGTCCACGAGCAGTACTTC.

This chain links TRBV10-3 with TRBJ1-1; TRBD1 matches 7 bases. This CDR3 contains 13 residues. The V segment lost 2 bases and the J segment 8 bases; nucleotides outside the gene matches: 5. Germline V gene sequence: CDR1 ENHRY, CDR2 SYGVKD. As DNA, the CDR3 is TGTGCCATCAGTGAGGGCAGGGGGAGAGAAGCTTTCTTT. Translation: CAISEGRGREAFF.

This clonotype came up a few times. CDR3 loop: CASSPWSQVGNSPLHF. CDR3 nucleotides: TGTGCCAGCAGCCCCTGGAGCCAGGTTGGCAATTCACCCCTCCACTTT. The V call is TRBV3-1, the J call TRBJ1-6; D is undetermined. CDR3 length equals 16 residues. CDR1 and CDR2 (germline): LGHDT, YNNKEL (reference sequence). V lost 4 bases, J lost 7 bases, and 17 bases lay in between. Full variable domain (remainder filled in from reference TRBV3-1 and TRBJ1-6): DTAVSQTPKYLVTQMGNDKSIKCEQNLGHDTMYWYKQDSKKFLKIMFSYNNKELIINETVPNRFSPKSPDKAHLNLHINSLELGDSAVYFCASSPWSQVGNSPLHFGNGTRLTVT.

This clonotype has at least ten counts. The genes are TRBV11-2 and TRBJ2-7; D gene uncertain. Trimming took off 1 base at V and 6 bases at J, with 7 bases between the two ends. Germline V gives CDR1 SGHAT, CDR2 FQNNGV. This CDR3 has 12 amino acids. The CDR3 protein is CASSLVGSEQYF. Written as DNA, the CDR3 is TGTGCCAGCAGCTTAGTTGGGTCCGAGCAGTACTTC.

This clonotype showed up just a few times. This chain uses TRBV28 with TRBJ1-1; no definite D call. The length of the CDR3 is 14 residues. Trimming left V 8 bases short and J 1 base short, with 14 bases between. CDR1 and CDR2 from the germline V gene are MDHEN and SYDVKM. CDR3 nucleotide sequence: TGTGCCAGCGCCCTCGGAGTGGGGAACACTGAAGCTTTCTTT. This encodes CASALGVGNTEAFF.

This clonotype counts as medium-sized. This rearrangement joins TRBV20-1 to TRBJ1-6; D is unclear. Germline loops: CDR1 DFQATT, CDR2 SNEGSKA (reference sequence). V was clipped by 5 bases and J by 6 bases, with 14 bases between them. The length of the CDR3 is 14 residues. CDR3 in amino acids: CSAGSGRFNSPLHF. The DNA of the CDR3 is TGCAGTGCTGGCAGTGGAAGGTTTAATTCACCCCTCCACTTT.

This clonotype was seen only a few times. The rearrangement links TRBV5-1 to TRBJ2-7; 10 bases align to TRBD1. The CDR3 has 16 residues. V lost 0 bases and J lost 4; bases outside the gene matches: 7. The germline V gene has CDR1 SGHRS and CDR2 YFSETQ. The CDR3 loop is CASSLGVTGGAYEQYF. The CDR3 region has the DNA TGCGCCAGCAGCTTGGGTGTGACAGGGGGCGCGTACGAGCAGTACTTC.

V is TRBV29-1 and J is TRBJ2-2, with D possibly TRBD1 on 6 matching bases. The CDR3 has 14 residues. CDR1 is SQVTM and CDR2 is ANQGSEA in the germline V gene. Deletions cut 5 bases from V and 3 bases from J, with 13 bases between. The CDR3 region is CSVRGHEYTGELFF. CDR3 DNA sequence: TGCAGCGTTCGGGGACACGAATACACCGGGGAGCTGTTTTTT.

The chain joins TRBV11-2 to TRBJ2-7; TRBD2 agrees at 10 bases. This CDR3 is built from 15 residues. V lost 4 bases to trimming and J lost 3 bases; unmatched junction nucleotides: 6. Germline V gene lookup returns CDR1 SGHAT and CDR2 FQNNGV. The CDR3 region has the DNA TGTGCCAGCAGCTCCCCTAGCGGGGGATACTACGAGCAGTACTTC. Translation: CASSSPSGGYYEQYF.

The V gene is TRBV12-3 or TRBV12-4, the J gene TRBJ2-4; 9 nucleotides match TRBD1. J lost 5 bases, V lost 7 bases, and 6 bases had no gene match. CDR3 length equals 14 residues. The CDR3 sequence is CASTTGGPQNIQYF. In DNA form, the CDR3 reads TGTGCCAGCACCACAGGGGGCCCCCAAAACATTCAGTACTTC.

The chain combines TRBV6-5 with TRBJ1-1; tentative D call: TRBD1 (5 bases). The germline CDR1 and CDR2 sequences are MNHEY and SVGAGI. CDR3 length: 11 residues. Trimming took off 5 bases at V and 5 bases at J, with 6 bases between the two ends. The CDR3 reads CASSGTTEAFF. The CDR3 bases are TGTGCCAGCAGTGGGACGACTGAAGCTTTCTTT.

This clonotype turned up a few times. The CDR3 DNA reads TGCGCCAGCAGCTTCGTACAGAAAGGGGAGAATTCACCCCTCCACTTT. Protein: CASSFVQKGENSPLHF. The chain recombines TRBV5-1 with TRBJ1-6, with TRBD1 as a possible D gene (5 bases). Germline CDR1 reads SGHRS; CDR2 reads YFSETQ. This CDR3 has 16 residues. Trimming stripped 2 bases from V and 7 bases from J, with 16 bases between. The full variable domain, completed using reference TRBV5-1 and TRBJ1-6, is KAGVTQTPRYLIKTRGQQVTLSCSPISGHRSVSWYQQTPGQGLQFLFEYFSETQRNKGNFPGRFSGRQFSNSRSEMNVSTLELGDSALYLCASSFVQKGENSPLHFGNGTRLTVT.

This clonotype has just a few counts. The chain has TRBV14 and TRBJ2-3; D is uncertain. There are 12 residues in the CDR3. Trimming took 1 base from V and 4 from J, leaving 3 bases between them. Germline V gene lookup returns CDR1 SGHDN and CDR2 FVKESK. Here the CDR3 reads CASSQVADTQYF. CDR3 in DNA: TGTGCCAGCAGCCAAGTCGCAGATACGCAGTATTTT.

The chain is built from TRBV25-1 and TRBJ2-3, with D possibly matching TRBD2 (6 bases). Germline V lookup: CDR1 MGHDK, CDR2 SYGVNS. This CDR3 is 14 amino acids long. Trimming shortened V by 6 bases and J by 2 bases, and 12 bases separated the two germline ends. The CDR3 DNA reads TGTGCCAGCAGGCACCGGGGGTCCACAGATACGCAGTATTTT. Translation gives CASRHRGSTDTQYF.

In this sample, this clonotype turned up a few times. The gene calls are TRBV29-1 and TRBJ1-1, with TRBD1 as a possible D gene (5 bases). There are 13 residues in the CDR3. In germline, CDR1 is SQVTM, CDR2 ANQGSEA. Trimming removed 5 bases from V and 0 bases from J, with 10 bases in between. CDR3 sequence reads: CSVNRRMNTEAFF. CDR3 DNA: TGCAGCGTTAACAGGAGGATGAACACTGAAGCTTTCTTT. The variable domain in full, with the rest retrieved from reference TRBV29-1 and TRBJ1-1, is SAVISQKPSRDICQRGTSLTIQCQVDSQVTMMFWYRQQPGQSLTLIATANQGSEATYESGFVIDKFPISRPNLTFSTLTVSNMSPEDSSIYLCSVNRRMNTEAFFGQGTRLTVV.

This clonotype has more than one count but fewer than ten. The rearrangement uses TRBV7-9 and TRBJ2-7; perhaps D is TRBD1 or TRBD2 (5 bases each). Trimming took off 8 bases at V and 2 bases at J, with 10 bases between the two ends. Germline V gives CDR1 SEHNR, CDR2 FQNEAQ (reference sequence). The CDR3 spans 12 residues. The CDR3 DNA reads as TGTGCCAGCGGGGACGGGGCCTACGAGCAGTACTTC. Translation gives CASGDGAYEQYF.

The gene calls are TRBV5-1 and TRBJ2-3; 10 positions match TRBD1. The CDR3 covers 15 residues. Germline V gene sequence: CDR1 SGHRS, CDR2 YFSETQ. V lost 4 bases, J lost 8 bases, and 10 bases stayed unmatched. CDR3 coding DNA: TGCGCCAGCAGCGCTGGGACAGGGGAGGGAGTTACGCAGTATTTT. It yields the protein CASSAGTGEGVTQYF.

CDR3 region: CASSRRRGAQETQYF. The CDR3 region has the DNA TGTGCCAGCAGCCGGAGGCGGGGGGCCCAAGAGACCCAGTACTTC. The chain couples TRBV11-1 to TRBJ2-5; 8 positions match TRBD2. The J segment lost 1 base and the V segment lost 5 bases, leaving 6 bases of the junction unmatched. The germline V gene encodes CDR1 SGHAT and CDR2 FQDESV (reference sequence). This CDR3 is 15 amino acids long.

This clonotype has at least ten counts. The chain employs TRBV11-2 and TRBJ2-1; TRBD2 might be the D (5 bases). V was pared by 4 bases and J by 7 bases, with 29 bases between. The germline V gene encodes CDR1 SGHAT and CDR2 FQNNGV. CDR3 size: 19 residues. The CDR3 DNA sequence: TGTGCCAGCAGCTCACGATTCAATTCGTTAGCTAGGGAGACGAATGAGCAGTTCTTC. As protein: CASSSRFNSLARETNEQFF.

V usage is TRBV18 and J usage is TRBJ2-3, with TRBD2 matching over 7 bases. The germline V gene has CDR1 KGHSH and CDR2 LQKENI. V shed 0 bases and J 4 bases; nucleotides not matched to a gene: 1. This CDR3 has 14 residues. The CDR3 DNA reads as TGTGCCAGCTCACCACCGAGCGGGGCAGATACGCAGTATTTT. This translates into CASSPPSGADTQYF.

The chain links TRBV18 to TRBJ1-5; TRBD1 aligns across 7 bases. The V gene's germline CDR1 is KGHSH and CDR2 LQKENI. The CDR3 has 14 residues. V shed 5 bases and J 4 bases; nucleotides not matched to a gene: 5. In nucleotides, the CDR3 is TGTGCCAGCTCAATTGGGGACAGAAATCAGCCCCAGCATTTT. This translates into CASSIGDRNQPQHF.